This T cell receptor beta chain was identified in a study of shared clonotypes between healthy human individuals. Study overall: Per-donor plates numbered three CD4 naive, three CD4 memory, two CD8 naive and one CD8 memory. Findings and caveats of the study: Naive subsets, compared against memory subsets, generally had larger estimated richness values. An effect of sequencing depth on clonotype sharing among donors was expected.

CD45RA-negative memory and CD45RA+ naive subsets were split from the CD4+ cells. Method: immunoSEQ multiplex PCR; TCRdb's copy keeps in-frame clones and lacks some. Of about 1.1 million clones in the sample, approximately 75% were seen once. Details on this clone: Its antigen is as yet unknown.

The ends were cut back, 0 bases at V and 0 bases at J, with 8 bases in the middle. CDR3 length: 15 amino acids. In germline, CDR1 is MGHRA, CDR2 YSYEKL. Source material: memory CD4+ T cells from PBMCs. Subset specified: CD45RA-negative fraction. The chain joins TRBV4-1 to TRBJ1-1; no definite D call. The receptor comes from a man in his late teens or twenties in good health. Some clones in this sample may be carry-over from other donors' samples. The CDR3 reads CASSQDLTVNTEAFF. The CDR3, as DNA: TGCGCCAGCAGCCAAGATCTAACCGTGAACACTGAAGCTTTCTTT.